This TCR beta chain is drawn from a study of early T cells in non-severe SARS-CoV-2 infection. The V end was cut by 6 bases, the J end by 5 bases, with 13 bases between. CDR3 size: 13 residues. Overall study findings and caveats: VDJdb-based matching was biased toward anti-spike CD8 responses and missed private and CD4 specificities.

This clonotype has at least ten counts. Its antigen is unidentified. TCRdb redid the calling of the 5' RACE reads with MiXCR, one entry per CDR3 protein. The sample has roughly 64,000 distinct CDR3 sequences, 10% to 12% seen once. The receptor comes from an adult who was a healthcare worker with PCR-confirmed SARS-CoV-2 infection or an uninfected control (not recorded which). The V call is TRBV12-3 or TRBV12-4, the J call TRBJ1-2; perhaps TRBD1 as D (6 bases). Here the sequenced sample was whole blood, taken at baseline. DNA for the CDR3: TGTGCCAGCAGCGCGACACAGGGTTATGGCTACACCTTC. This encodes CASSATQGYGYTF.